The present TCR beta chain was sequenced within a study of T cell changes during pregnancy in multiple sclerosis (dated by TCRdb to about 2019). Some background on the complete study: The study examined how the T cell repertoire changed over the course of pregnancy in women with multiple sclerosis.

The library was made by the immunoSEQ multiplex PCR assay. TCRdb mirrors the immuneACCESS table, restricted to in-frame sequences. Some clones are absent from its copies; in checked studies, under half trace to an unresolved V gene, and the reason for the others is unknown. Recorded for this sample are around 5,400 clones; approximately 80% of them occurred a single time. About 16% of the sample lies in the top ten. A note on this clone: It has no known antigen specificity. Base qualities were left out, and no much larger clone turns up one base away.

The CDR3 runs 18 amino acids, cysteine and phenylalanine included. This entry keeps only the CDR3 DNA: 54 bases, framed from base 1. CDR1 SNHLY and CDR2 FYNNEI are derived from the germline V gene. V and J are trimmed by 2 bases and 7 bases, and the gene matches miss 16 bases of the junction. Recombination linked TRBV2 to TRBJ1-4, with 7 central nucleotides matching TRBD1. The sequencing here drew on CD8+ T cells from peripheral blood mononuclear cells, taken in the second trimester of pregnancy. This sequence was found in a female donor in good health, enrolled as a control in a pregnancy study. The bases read TGTGCCAGCAGTGAATCCCCCCTTCATGACAGGGTTTTTGAAAAACTGTTTTTT. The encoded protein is CASSESPLHDRVFEKLFF. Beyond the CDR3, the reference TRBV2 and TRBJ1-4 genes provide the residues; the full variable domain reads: EPEVTQTPSHQVTQMGQEVILRCVPISNHLYFYWYRQILGQKVEFLVSFYNNEISEKSEIFDDQFSVERPDGSNFTLKIRSTKLEDSAMYFCASSESPLHDRVFEKLFFGSGTQLSVL.